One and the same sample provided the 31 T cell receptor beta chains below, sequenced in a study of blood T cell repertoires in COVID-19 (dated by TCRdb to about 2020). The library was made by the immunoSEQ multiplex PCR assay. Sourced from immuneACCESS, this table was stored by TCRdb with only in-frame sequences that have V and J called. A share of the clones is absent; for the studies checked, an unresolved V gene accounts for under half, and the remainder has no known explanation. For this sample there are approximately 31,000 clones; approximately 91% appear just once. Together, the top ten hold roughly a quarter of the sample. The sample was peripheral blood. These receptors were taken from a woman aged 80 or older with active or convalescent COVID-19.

The CDR3 coding sequence is TGTGCCAGCAGCTTGACTAGCGGGGGCCAACCCGGGGAGCTGTTTTTT. As protein: CASSLTSGGQPGELFF. This chain links TRBV7-6 with TRBJ2-2; the match to TRBD2 covers 12 bases. The CDR3 is 16 residues long. Germline CDR1 is SGHVS and CDR2 is FNYEAQ. The V segment lost 3 bases and the J segment 6 bases; nucleotides outside the gene matches: 5.

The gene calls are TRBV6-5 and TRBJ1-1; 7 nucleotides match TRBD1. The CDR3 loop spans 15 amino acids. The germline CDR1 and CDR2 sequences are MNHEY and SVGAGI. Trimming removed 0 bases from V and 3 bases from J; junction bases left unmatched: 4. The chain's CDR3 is CASSYSRQGYTEAFF. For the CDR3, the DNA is TGTGCCAGCAGTTACTCGAGACAGGGCTACACTGAAGCTTTCTTT.

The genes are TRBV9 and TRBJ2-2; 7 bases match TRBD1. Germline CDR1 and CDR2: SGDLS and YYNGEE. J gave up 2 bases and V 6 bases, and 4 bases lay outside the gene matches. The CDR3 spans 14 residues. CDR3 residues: CASNRGHNTGELFF. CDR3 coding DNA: TGTGCCAGCAATAGGGGGCATAACACCGGGGAGCTGTTTTTT.

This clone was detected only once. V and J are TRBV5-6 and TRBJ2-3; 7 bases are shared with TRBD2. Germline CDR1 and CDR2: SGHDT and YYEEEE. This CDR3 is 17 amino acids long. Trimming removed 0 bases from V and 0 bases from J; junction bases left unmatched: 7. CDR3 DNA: TGTGCCAGCAGCTTGGAGCGGGGCGGGTCTAGCACAGATACGCAGTATTTT. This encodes CASSLERGGSSTDTQYF.

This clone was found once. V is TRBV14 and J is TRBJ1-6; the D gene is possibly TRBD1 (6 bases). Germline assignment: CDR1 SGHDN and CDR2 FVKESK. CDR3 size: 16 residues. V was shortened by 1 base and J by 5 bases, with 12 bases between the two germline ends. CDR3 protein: CASSQVTGWDNSPLHF. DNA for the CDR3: TGTGCCAGCAGCCAAGTGACAGGTTGGGATAATTCACCCCTCCACTTT. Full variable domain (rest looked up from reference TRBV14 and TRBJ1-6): EAGVTQFPSHSVIEKGQTVTLRCDPISGHDNLYWYRRVMGKEIKFLLHFVKESKQDESGMPNNRFLAERTGGTYSTLKVQPAELEDSGVYFCASSQVTGWDNSPLHFGNGTRLTVT.

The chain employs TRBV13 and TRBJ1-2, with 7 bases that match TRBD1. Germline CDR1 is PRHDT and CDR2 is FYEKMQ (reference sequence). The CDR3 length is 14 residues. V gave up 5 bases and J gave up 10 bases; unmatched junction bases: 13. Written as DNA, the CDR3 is TGTGCCAGCAGCCCTCGGACAGGAAAAGACTACTACACCTTC. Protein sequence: CASSPRTGKDYYTF.

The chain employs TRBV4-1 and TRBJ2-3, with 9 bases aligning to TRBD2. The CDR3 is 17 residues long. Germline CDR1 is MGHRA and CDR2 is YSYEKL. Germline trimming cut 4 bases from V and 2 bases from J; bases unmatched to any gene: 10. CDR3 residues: CASSLGLSGGYTDTQYF. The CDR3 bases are TGCGCCAGCAGCCTGGGACTAAGCGGGGGGTACACAGATACGCAGTATTTT.

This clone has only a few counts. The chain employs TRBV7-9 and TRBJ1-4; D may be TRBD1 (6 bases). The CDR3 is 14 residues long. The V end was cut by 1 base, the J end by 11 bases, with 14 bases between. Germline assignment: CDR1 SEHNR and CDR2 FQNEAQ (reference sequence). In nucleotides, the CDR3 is TGTGCCAGCAGCTTAGGGTCAGGGGAGGGGAAACTGTTTTTT. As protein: CASSLGSGEGKLFF.

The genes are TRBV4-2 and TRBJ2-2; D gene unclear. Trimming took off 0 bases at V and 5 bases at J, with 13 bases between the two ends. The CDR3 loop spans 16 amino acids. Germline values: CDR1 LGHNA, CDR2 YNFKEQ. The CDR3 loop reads CASSQEVPTDTGELFF. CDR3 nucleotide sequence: TGTGCCAGCAGCCAAGAAGTCCCTACAGATACCGGGGAGCTGTTTTTT.

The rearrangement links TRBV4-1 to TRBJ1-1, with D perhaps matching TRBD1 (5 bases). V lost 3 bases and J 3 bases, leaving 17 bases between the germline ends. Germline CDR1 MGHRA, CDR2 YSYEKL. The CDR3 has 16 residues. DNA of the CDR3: TGCGCCAGCAGCCAGGGGGGGACCCCCCGGCACACTGAAGCTTTCTTT. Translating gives CASSQGGTPRHTEAFF.

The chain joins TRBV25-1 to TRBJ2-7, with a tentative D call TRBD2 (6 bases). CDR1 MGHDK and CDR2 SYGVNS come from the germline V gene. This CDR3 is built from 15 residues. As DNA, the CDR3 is TGTCCCGGGGAGGTCACCGGTGGGCAGAACTACGAGCAGTACTTC. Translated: CPGEVTGGQNYEQYF.

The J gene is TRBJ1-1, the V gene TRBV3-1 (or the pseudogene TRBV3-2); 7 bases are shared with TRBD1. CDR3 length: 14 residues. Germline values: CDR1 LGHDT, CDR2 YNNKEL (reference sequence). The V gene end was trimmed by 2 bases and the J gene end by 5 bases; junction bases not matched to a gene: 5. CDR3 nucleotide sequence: TGTGCCAGCAGCCAACAGACAGGGCGAACTGAAGCTTTCTTT. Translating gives CASSQQTGRTEAFF.

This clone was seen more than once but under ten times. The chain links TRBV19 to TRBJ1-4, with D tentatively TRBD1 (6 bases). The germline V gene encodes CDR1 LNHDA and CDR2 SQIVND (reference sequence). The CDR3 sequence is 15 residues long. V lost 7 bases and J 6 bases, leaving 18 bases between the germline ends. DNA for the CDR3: TGTGCCAGTACCTCGACGGGGGGCAGTGATGAAAAACTGTTTTTT. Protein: CASTSTGGSDEKLFF.

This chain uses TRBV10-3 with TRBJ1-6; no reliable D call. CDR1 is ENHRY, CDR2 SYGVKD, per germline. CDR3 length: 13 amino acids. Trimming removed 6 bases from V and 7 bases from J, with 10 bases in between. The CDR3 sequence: CAIRTSGNSPLHF. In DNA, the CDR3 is TGTGCCATCAGGACCAGCGGGAATTCACCCCTCCACTTT.

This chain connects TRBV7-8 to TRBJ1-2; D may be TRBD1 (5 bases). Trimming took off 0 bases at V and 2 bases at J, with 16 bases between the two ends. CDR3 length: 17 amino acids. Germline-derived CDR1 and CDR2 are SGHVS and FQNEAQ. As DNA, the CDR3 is TGTGCCAGCAGCTTAGCGGGGGTGGCAGCGGGGAACTATGGCTACACCTTC. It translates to CASSLAGVAAGNYGYTF.

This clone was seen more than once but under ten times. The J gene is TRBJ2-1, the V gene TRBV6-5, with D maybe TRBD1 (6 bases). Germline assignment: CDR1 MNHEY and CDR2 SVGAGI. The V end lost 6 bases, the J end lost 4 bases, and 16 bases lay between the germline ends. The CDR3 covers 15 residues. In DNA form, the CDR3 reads TGTGCCAGCAGCTCCGGGGACATCCTTTACAATGAGCAGTTCTTC. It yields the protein CASSSGDILYNEQFF.

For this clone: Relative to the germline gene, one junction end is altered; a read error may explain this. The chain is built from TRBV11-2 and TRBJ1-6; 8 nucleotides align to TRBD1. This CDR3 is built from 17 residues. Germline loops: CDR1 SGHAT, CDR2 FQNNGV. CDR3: CASSSIDRGSFNSPLHF. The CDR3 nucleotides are TGTGCCAGCAGCTCGATTGACAGGGGCTCCTTTAATTCACCCCTCCACTTT.

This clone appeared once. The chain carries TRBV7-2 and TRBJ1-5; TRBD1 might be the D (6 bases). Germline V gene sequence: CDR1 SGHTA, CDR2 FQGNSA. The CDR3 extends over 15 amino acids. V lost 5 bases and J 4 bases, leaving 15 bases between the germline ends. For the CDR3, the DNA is TGTGCCAGCAGCCCAGCAGGGGCCACGAATCAGCCCCAGCATTTT. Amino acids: CASSPAGATNQPQHF.

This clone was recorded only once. This CDR3 is CASSVSTGGGRETQYF. In nucleotides, the CDR3 is TGTGCCAGCAGCGTCTCAACTGGGGGGGGACGAGAGACCCAGTACTTC. The chain is built from TRBV9 and TRBJ2-5; 7 bases fit TRBD2. After removal of 2 bases from V and 4 bases from J, the junction contained 11 bases not matched to a gene. The CDR3 length is 16 residues. Germline CDR1 is SGDLS and CDR2 is YYNGEE.

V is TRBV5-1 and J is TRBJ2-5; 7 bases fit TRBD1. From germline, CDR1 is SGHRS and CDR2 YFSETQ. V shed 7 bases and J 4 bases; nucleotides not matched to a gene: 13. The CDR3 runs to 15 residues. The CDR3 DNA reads TGCGCCAGCTCCCAATCCGGGACAGAAAGAGAGACCCAGTACTTC. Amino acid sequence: CASSQSGTERETQYF.

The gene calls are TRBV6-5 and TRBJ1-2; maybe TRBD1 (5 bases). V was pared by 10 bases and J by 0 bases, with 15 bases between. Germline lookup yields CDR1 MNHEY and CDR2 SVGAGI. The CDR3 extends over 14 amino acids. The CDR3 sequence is CATAPRTTNYGYTF. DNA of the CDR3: TGTGCCACGGCCCCGAGGACAACTAACTATGGCTACACCTTC.

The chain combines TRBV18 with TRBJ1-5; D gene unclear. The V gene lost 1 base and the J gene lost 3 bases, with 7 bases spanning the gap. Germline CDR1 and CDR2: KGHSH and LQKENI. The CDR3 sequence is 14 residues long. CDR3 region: CASSPQYVNQPQHF. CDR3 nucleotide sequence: TGTGCCAGCTCACCACAATATGTCAATCAGCCCCAGCATTTT.

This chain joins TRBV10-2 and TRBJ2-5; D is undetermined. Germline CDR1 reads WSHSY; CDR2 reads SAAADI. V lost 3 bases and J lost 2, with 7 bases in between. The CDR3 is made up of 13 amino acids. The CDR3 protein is CASSESRQETQYF. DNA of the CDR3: TGCGCCAGCAGTGAAAGTAGACAAGAGACCCAGTACTTC.

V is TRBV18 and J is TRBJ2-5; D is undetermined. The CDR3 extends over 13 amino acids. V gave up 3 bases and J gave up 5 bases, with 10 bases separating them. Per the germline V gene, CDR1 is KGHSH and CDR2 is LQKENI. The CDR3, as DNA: TGTGCCAGCTCACCCCTGCCCGGGGAGACCCAGTACTTC. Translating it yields CASSPLPGETQYF.

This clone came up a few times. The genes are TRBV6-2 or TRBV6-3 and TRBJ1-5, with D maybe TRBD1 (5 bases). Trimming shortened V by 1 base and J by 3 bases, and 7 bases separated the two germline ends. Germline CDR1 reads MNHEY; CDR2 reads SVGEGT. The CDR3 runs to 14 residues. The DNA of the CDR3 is TGTGCCAGCAGTTACTTGACAGACAATCAGCCCCAGCATTTT. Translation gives CASSYLTDNQPQHF.

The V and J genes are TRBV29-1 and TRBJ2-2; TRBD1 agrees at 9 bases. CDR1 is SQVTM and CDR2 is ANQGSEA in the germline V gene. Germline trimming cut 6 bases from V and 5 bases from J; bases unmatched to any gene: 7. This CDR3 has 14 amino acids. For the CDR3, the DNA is TGCAGCGTCCAGACAGGGGGGGTAACCGGGGAGCTGTTTTTT. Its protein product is CSVQTGGVTGELFF.

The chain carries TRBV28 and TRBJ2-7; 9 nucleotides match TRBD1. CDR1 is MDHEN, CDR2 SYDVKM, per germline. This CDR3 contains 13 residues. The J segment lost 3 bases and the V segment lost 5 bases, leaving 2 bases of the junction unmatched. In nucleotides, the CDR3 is TGTGCCAGCAGTGGGACAGGGAGCTACGAGCAGTACTTC. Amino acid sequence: CASSGTGSYEQYF.

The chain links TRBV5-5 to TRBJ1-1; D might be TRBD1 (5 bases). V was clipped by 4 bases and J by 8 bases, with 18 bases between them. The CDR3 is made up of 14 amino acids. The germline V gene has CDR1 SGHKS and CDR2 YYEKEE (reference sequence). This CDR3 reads CASSHTSPGPEAFF. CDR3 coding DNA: TGTGCCAGCAGCCATACTAGCCCGGGGCCCGAAGCTTTCTTT.

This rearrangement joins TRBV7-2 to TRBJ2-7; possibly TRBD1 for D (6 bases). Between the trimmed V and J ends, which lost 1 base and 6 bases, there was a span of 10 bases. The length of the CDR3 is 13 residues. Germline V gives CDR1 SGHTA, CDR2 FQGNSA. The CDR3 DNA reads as TGTGCCAGCAGCTTAGGGGGGACAAGCGAGCAGTACTTC. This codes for CASSLGGTSEQYF. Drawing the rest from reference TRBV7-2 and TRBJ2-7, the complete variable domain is GAGVSQSPSNKVTEKGKDVELRCDPISGHTALYWYRQSLGQGLEFLIYFQGNSAPDKSGLPSDRFSAERTGGSVSTLTIQRTQQEDSAVYLCASSLGGTSEQYFGPGTRLTVT.

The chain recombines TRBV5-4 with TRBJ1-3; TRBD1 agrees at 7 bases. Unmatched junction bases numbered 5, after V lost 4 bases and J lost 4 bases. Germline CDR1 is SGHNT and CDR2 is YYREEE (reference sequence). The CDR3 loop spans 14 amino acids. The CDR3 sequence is CASSLTGVGNTIYF. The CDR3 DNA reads TGTGCCAGCAGCCTCACAGGGGTCGGAAACACCATATATTTT.

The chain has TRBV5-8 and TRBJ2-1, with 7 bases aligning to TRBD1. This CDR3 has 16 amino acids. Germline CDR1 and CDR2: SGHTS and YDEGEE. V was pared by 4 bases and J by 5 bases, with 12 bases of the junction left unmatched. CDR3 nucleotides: TGTGCCAGCAGCCCACGGACAGGCTCATTAAACAATGAGCAGTTCTTC. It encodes CASSPRTGSLNNEQFF. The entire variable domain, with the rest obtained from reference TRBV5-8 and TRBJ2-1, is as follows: EAGVTQSPTHLIKTRGQQATLRCSPISGHTSVYWYQQALGLGLQFLLWYDEGEERNRGNFPPRFSGRQFPNYSSELNVNALELEDSALYLCASSPRTGSLNNEQFFGPGTRLTVL.